These T cell receptor beta chains were read from a single sample in a study of spatial heterogeneity in lung cancer. TCRdb called the 5' RACE reads again in MiXCR, with one record for every CDR3 protein. The sample holds roughly 39,000 distinct CDR3 sequences; 6.5% to 9% are singletons and the top ten take roughly 28%. This sample comprised PBMCs, obtained at surgery. The receptors shown here come from a male donor with early-stage non-small cell lung cancer. The CDR3 runs from the conserved cysteine through the conserved F or W. Each record gives: clone size, D gene, V gene, J gene, CDR3 DNA, CDR3 protein. D genes are given only for firm matches. Some rows have no size entry. The others give once, few or many, or a class for an expanded clone.

>-|TRBD2|TRBV5-4|TRBJ2-3
TGTGCCAGCAGCTTGGAAAGCGGGAGTGGGGATACGCAGTATTTT
CASSLESGSGDTQYF
>few|-|TRBV20-1|TRBJ1-5
TGCAGTGCTAGAGATAAACCAAACTGGGGCGTTTGGGCCAGCTATAGCAATCAGCCCCAGCATTTT
CSARDKPNWGVWASYSNQPQHF
>many|-|TRBV6-6|TRBJ1-2
TGTGCCAGCACCCATGGGAGGACTACCGGCTATGGCTACACCTTC
CASTHGRTTGYGYTF
>many|TRBD2|TRBV20-1|TRBJ2-5
TGCAGTGCTAGGACTAGCGGGAGGCCCGAAGAGACCCAGTACTTC
CSARTSGRPEETQYF
>many|TRBD2|TRBV2|TRBJ2-1
TGTGCCACCACCCCGGGAGGGGGTCCCTACAATGAGCAGTTCTTC
CATTPGGGPYNEQFF
>-|-|TRBV19|TRBJ2-7
TGTGCCACCGCGGGGTCAGGCTACGAGCAGTACTTC
CATAGSGYEQYF
>many|TRBD1|TRBV12-3/TRBV12-4|TRBJ1-3
TGTGCCAGCAGCACAGGGGTCCAAACGCCCATATATTTT
CASSTGVQTPIYF
>many|-|TRBV6-2/TRBV6-3|TRBJ2-7
TGTGCCAGCAGTTACTCGAGGCTGACCTCCGAAGAGCAGTACTTC
CASSYSRLTSEEQYF
>many|-|TRBV5-6|TRBJ1-2
TGTGCCAGCAGCTTTCAGGGCTATGGCTACACCTTC
CASSFQGYGYTF
>few|-|TRBV30|TRBJ1-1
TGTGCCTGGAGTGCCCCTCTCGTCACTGAAGCTTTCTTT
CAWSAPLVTEAFF
>many|-|TRBV7-9|TRBJ2-2
TGTGCCAGCAGCTCCCGGGGGAGTCCTGGTCGGGAGCTGTTTTTT
CASSSRGSPGRELFF
>-|-|TRBV11-2|TRBJ2-1
TGTGCCAGCAGCAACGTAGGGGGTGAGCAGTTCTTC
CASSNVGGEQFF
>many|TRBD1|TRBV20-1|TRBJ1-5
TGCAGTGCTTCCGACAGGGTCAGTCAGCCCCAGCATTTT
CSASDRVSQPQHF
>-|TRBD2|TRBV20-1|TRBJ2-5
TGCAGTGCTAGAGATTCGAGGGCTAGCGGGACTAAGGGGCAAGAGACCCAGTACTTC
CSARDSRASGTKGQETQYF
>many|-|TRBV6-2/TRBV6-3|TRBJ2-3
TGTGCCAGCACCTGGGACCGCACAGATACGCAGTATTTT
CASTWDRTDTQYF
>many|TRBD2|TRBV7-8|TRBJ2-5
TGTGCCAGCAGCCAAGGACTAGCGGTTACACTGCAAGAGACCCAGTACTTC
CASSQGLAVTLQETQYF
>many|-|TRBV7-3|TRBJ2-1
TGTGCCAGCAGCCTCTCCCAGGGTACGAATGAGCAGTTCTTC
CASSLSQGTNEQFF
>many|-|TRBV7-8|TRBJ2-4
TGTGCCAGCAGCTTAGAGGGGGTGACAGGTTGGACCAAAAACATTCAGTACTTC
CASSLEGVTGWTKNIQYF
>many|-|TRBV3-1|TRBJ1-5
TGTGCCAGCAGCCAAGGTCAGAATAGCAATCAGCCCCAGCATTTT
CASSQGQNSNQPQHF
>many|-|TRBV6-2/TRBV6-3|TRBJ2-1
TGTGCCAGTAAGGAGGATCTGTGGGATGAGCAGTTCTTC
CASKEDLWDEQFF
>-|-|TRBV6-6|TRBJ2-3
TGTGCCAGCAGTTATAATGGGCCCGGCACAGATACGCAGTATTTT
CASSYNGPGTDTQYF
>-|-|TRBV7-2|TRBJ1-1
TGTGCCAGCAGCTTCCTGAACACTGAAGCTTTCTTT
CASSFLNTEAFF
>many|-|TRBV20-1|TRBJ1-2
TGCAGTGCTAGAGGTGGCTACACCTTC
CSARGGYTF
>many|-|TRBV5-1|TRBJ2-3
TGCGCCAGCAGCAGGGCGGGACGAACGGCGGGAGATACGCAGTATTTT
CASSRAGRTAGDTQYF
>few|-|TRBV7-8|TRBJ1-2
TGTGCCAGCAGCCATGGGTCCTCCTATGGCTACACCTTC
CASSHGSSYGYTF
>-|-|TRBV11-3|TRBJ2-3
TGTGCCAGCAGCTTAAGGGCGGCTAGCACAGATACGCAGTATTTT
CASSLRAASTDTQYF
>few|-|TRBV7-2|TRBJ2-5
TGTGCCAGCAGCCCCCGGGACTTCCAAGAGACCCAGTACTTC
CASSPRDFQETQYF
>many|-|TRBV21-1|TRBJ2-7
TGTGCCAGCAGCAAAGCGTTTCGGGGCCACGAGCAGTACTTC
CASSKAFRGHEQYF